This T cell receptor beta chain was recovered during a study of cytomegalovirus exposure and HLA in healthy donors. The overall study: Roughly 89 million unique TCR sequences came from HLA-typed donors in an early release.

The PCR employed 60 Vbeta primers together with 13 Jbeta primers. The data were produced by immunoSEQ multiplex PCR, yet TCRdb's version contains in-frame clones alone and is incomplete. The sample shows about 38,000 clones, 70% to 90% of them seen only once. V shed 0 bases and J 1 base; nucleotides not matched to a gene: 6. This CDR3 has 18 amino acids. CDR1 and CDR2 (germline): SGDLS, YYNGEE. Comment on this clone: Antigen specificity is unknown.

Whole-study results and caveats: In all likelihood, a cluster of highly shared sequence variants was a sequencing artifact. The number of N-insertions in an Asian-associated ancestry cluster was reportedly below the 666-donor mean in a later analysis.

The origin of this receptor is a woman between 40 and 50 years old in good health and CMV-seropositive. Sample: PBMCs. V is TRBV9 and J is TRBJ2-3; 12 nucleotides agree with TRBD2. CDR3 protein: CASSVGLAGAPGTDTQYF. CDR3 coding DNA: TGTGCCAGCAGCGTAGGACTAGCGGGGGCCCCCGGCACAGATACGCAGTATTTT.